This TCR beta chain was obtained from a study of cytomegalovirus exposure and HLA in healthy donors. General study findings and limits: Association with HLA alleles at 0.05 false discovery rate was found for about 17,000 TCR beta sequences in a later analysis.

This PCR relied on a set of 60 Vbeta primers and 13 Jbeta primers. Generated by immunoSEQ multiplex PCR, the TCRdb table keeps only in-frame clones and is missing some. The sample consists of 74,000 or so clones, around 76% of them appearing once. Per the germline V gene, CDR1 is SGHVS and CDR2 is FQNEAQ. The V end lost 2 bases, the J end lost 3 bases, and 16 bases lay between the germline ends. This CDR3 has 17 residues. A word on this clone: Its antigen remains unidentified.

This TCR was recovered from a male donor in good health and CMV-seropositive. Input material: PBMCs. This sequence joins TRBV7-8 and TRBJ1-4; D possibly corresponds to TRBD1 (6 bases). CDR3 bases: TGTGCCAGCAGCTTAACGGCCCGGGGGGCGGCTAATGAAAAACTGTTTTTT. Residues: CASSLTARGAANEKLFF.